What follows are 19 T cell receptor beta chains derived from one specimen sequenced in a study of shared clonotypes between healthy human individuals. Using immunoSEQ multiplex PCR, the repertoire was profiled, and TCRdb retains in-frame clones only, with some absent. The sample lists about 1,900,000 clones; about 95% were seen once. The naive CD8 subset, CD45RO-negative cells positively selected for CCR7, excluded terminally differentiated effector memory CD45RA+ cells. Sequenced sample: naive CD8+ T cells sorted from blood. These receptor sequences come from a man between 18 and 35 years old in good health.

Only one count was recorded for this clone. The V call is TRBV27, the J call TRBJ1-6, with D uncertain. The CDR3 has 17 residues. V lost 2 bases and J 0 bases, leaving 11 bases between the germline ends. The germline CDR1 and CDR2 sequences are MNHEY and SMNVEV (reference sequence). The CDR3 nucleotides read TGTGCCAGCAGTTTAAGTAGTCGGAGCTCCTATAATTCACCCCTCCACTTT. Translation gives CASSLSSRSSYNSPLHF.

In its sample, this clone was seen a few times. The chain has TRBV27 and TRBJ2-1; 8 nucleotides match TRBD2. V was pared by 0 bases and J by 2 bases, with 3 bases of the junction left unmatched. Germline loops: CDR1 MNHEY, CDR2 SMNVEV (reference sequence). The length of the CDR3 is 16 residues. CDR3 bases: TGTGCCAGCAGTTTATCTAGCGGGGATACCTACAATGAGCAGTTCTTC. Translated: CASSLSSGDTYNEQFF.

V usage is TRBV6-5 and J usage is TRBJ2-5; D remains unclear. V lost 7 bases to trimming and J lost 4 bases, with 13 bases between them. The CDR3 has 13 residues. Looked up from germline, CDR1 is MNHEY and CDR2 is SVGAGI. As DNA, the CDR3 is TGTGCCAGCACCGTACTCCCCTCAGAGACCCAGTACTTC. It codes for CASTVLPSETQYF.

The CDR3 nucleotides are TGCGCCAGCAGCCAAGATTCCAGGGGGGACACCTACGAGCAGTACTTC. Its translation is CASSQDSRGDTYEQYF. V usage is TRBV4-3 and J usage is TRBJ2-7, with D maybe TRBD1 (7 bases). V gave up 0 bases and J gave up 2 bases, with 14 bases separating them. This CDR3 spans 16 amino acids. From germline, CDR1 is LGHNA and CDR2 YSLEER.

This clone was recorded once. The chain has TRBV27 and TRBJ1-1; 10 nucleotides align to TRBD1. The CDR3 length is 20 residues. Germline V gene lookup returns CDR1 MNHEY and CDR2 SMNVEV (reference sequence). V gave up 5 bases and J gave up 0 bases; unmatched junction bases: 18. CDR3 coding DNA: TGTGCCAGCAGTCCGGGGCCAGGGACAGGGGTATCGATTATGAACACTGAAGCTTTCTTT. Translating gives CASSPGPGTGVSIMNTEAFF.

The chain uses TRBV28 and TRBJ2-7, with 7 positions matching TRBD1. The CDR3 totals 15 residues. Germline CDR1 reads MDHEN; CDR2 reads SYDVKM. J gave up 2 bases and V 2 bases, and 6 bases lay outside the gene matches. The CDR3 DNA reads TGTGCCAGCAGTTTAACGGACAGGATTACCTACGAGCAGTACTTC. It specifies CASSLTDRITYEQYF.

The chain links TRBV6-1 to TRBJ2-4, with 9 bases matching TRBD1. The germline gives CDR1 MNHNS, CDR2 SASEGT. This CDR3 is 18 amino acids long. J lost 0 bases, V lost 1 base, and 7 bases had no gene match. CDR3 protein: CASSEEGTGKLAKNIQYF. For the CDR3, the DNA is TGTGCCAGCAGTGAAGAAGGGACAGGGAAACTAGCCAAAAACATTCAGTACTTC.

The rearrangement links TRBV27 to TRBJ2-7; D is uncertain. Germline V lookup: CDR1 MNHEY, CDR2 SMNVEV (reference sequence). V lost 7 bases and J lost 7, with 14 bases in between. The CDR3 sequence is 12 residues long. CDR3 protein: CASMGNSGEQYF. In DNA form, the CDR3 reads TGTGCCAGCATGGGAAATAGTGGGGAGCAGTACTTC.

The J gene is TRBJ2-7, the V gene TRBV7-6; D is unresolved. The CDR3 totals 14 residues. V dropped 4 bases and J dropped 1 base, with 11 bases sitting between them. Germline lookup yields CDR1 SGHVS and CDR2 FNYEAQ. CDR3 sequence reads: CASSSQDTSYEQYF. The CDR3 coding sequence is TGTGCCAGCAGCTCACAAGACACATCCTACGAGCAGTACTTC.

This chain uses TRBV5-1 with TRBJ2-3; 9 nucleotides align to TRBD1. With 6 bases clipped from V and 4 bases from J, the junction kept 9 bases outside the gene matches. Germline values: CDR1 SGHRS, CDR2 YFSETQ. This CDR3 region has 15 residues. This CDR3 is CASKEYRGQADTQYF. In DNA form, the CDR3 reads TGCGCCAGCAAGGAGTACAGGGGGCAAGCAGATACGCAGTATTTT.

This chain's CDR3 is CASSSPGQGSGTQYF. The DNA for the CDR3 is TGTGCCAGCAGCTCACCGGGACAGGGCTCGGGTACGCAGTATTTT. V usage is TRBV9 and J usage is TRBJ2-3, with 9 positions matching TRBD1. The ends lost 4 bases at V and 8 bases at J; junction bases unmatched: 11. The CDR3 loop spans 15 amino acids. CDR1 is SGDLS and CDR2 is YYNGEE in the germline V gene.

The CDR3 bases are TGCGCCAGCAGTGTAACAGGGAGAACCTACGAGCAGTACTTC. Translating it yields CASSVTGRTYEQYF. This chain joins TRBV10-2 and TRBJ2-7, with D perhaps TRBD1 (6 bases). Germline-derived CDR1 and CDR2 are WSHSY and SAAADI. V lost 4 bases, J lost 2 bases, and 12 bases lay in between. The CDR3 has 14 amino acids.

The chain has TRBV27 and TRBJ2-3; tentatively, D is TRBD1 or TRBD2 (5 bases each). V shed 7 bases and J shed 0 bases, with 11 bases lying between them. Germline assignment: CDR1 MNHEY and CDR2 SMNVEV (reference sequence). CDR3 length: 14 residues. CDR3 DNA sequence: TGTGCCAGCACCCGCCGGGACAGCACAGATACGCAGTATTTT. It specifies CASTRRDSTDTQYF.

The chain has TRBV27 and TRBJ1-5, with D possibly TRBD1 on 5 matching bases. V dropped 2 bases and J dropped 6 bases, with 11 bases sitting between them. The CDR3 sequence is 14 residues long. Germline lookup yields CDR1 MNHEY and CDR2 SMNVEV (reference sequence). The CDR3 is CASSLMQGSQPQHF. The CDR3 nucleotides are TGTGCCAGCAGTTTAATGCAGGGTAGTCAGCCCCAGCATTTT.

The chain carries TRBV5-1 and TRBJ1-1; perhaps TRBD1 as D (5 bases). CDR1 and CDR2 (germline): SGHRS, YFSETQ. The CDR3 consists of 14 residues. Between the trimmed V and J ends, which lost 3 bases and 6 bases, there was a span of 15 bases. CDR3 bases: TGCGCCAGCAGCTCCTCCAGGGAAAGGGCTGAAGCTTTCTTT. This translates into CASSSSRERAEAFF.

J is TRBJ2-7 and V is TRBV11-3; D unclear. This CDR3 has 15 amino acids. Trimming took 0 bases from V and 2 from J, leaving 11 bases between them. Germline V lookup: CDR1 SGHNT, CDR2 YENEEA. In DNA, the CDR3 is TGTGCCAGCAGCTTAGAGACCCATGTTCCCTACGAGCAGTACTTC. This sequence encodes CASSLETHVPYEQYF. The full variable domain, completed using reference TRBV11-3 and TRBJ2-7, is EAGVVQSPRYKIIEKKQPVAFWCNPISGHNTLYWYLQNLGQGPELLIRYENEEAVDDSQLPKDRFSAERLKGVDSTLKIQPAELGDSAVYLCASSLETHVPYEQYFGPGTRLTVT.

The genes are TRBV7-9 and TRBJ2-7, with 9 bases fitting TRBD2. Germline-derived CDR1 and CDR2 are SEHNR and FQNEAQ (reference sequence). V shed 5 bases, J shed 0 bases, and the junction held 5 bases outside the gene matches. The CDR3 sequence is 15 residues long. CDR3: CASSVLSGSSYEQYF. Here the CDR3 DNA reads TGTGCCAGCAGCGTACTTAGCGGGAGCTCCTACGAGCAGTACTTC.

This sequence joins TRBV7-9 and TRBJ2-1; D is perhaps TRBD1 or TRBD2 (5 bases each). CDR3 size: 16 residues. Germline CDR1 and CDR2: SEHNR and FQNEAQ (reference sequence). The V end lost 5 bases, the J end lost 1 base, and 15 bases lay between the germline ends. For the CDR3, the DNA is TGTGCCAGCAGCATACCGGGGCCCCCTTCCTACAATGAGCAGTTCTTC. It is translated as CASSIPGPPSYNEQFF.

The chain is built from TRBV9 and TRBJ2-7; D unresolved. Germline CDR1 SGDLS, CDR2 YYNGEE. The ends were cut back, 0 bases at V and 2 bases at J, with 9 bases in the middle. The CDR3 runs 14 residues. The CDR3 is CASSVGAETYEQYF. CDR3 nucleotides: TGTGCCAGCAGCGTAGGGGCAGAGACCTACGAGCAGTACTTC.